Listed below are T cell receptor beta chains from one sample, sequenced in a study of T cell responses to AZD1222 COVID-19 vaccine. Method: immunoSEQ multiplex PCR; TCRdb's copy keeps in-frame clones and lacks some. Here the sample spans 120,000 or so clones, roughly 87% being singletons. The specimen was peripheral blood, collected on day 0 of AZD1222 vaccination. These receptors all stem from an adult in good health. CDR3s include the opening cysteine and the closing phenylalanine or tryptophan. The order of the fields is J gene, V gene, D gene, clone size, CDR3 protein, CDR3 DNA. D genes are given only for firm matches. For some rows the clone size is stated as once, few or many, or as a class when expanded; others skip it.

>TRBJ1-1|TRBV6-5|-|once
CASSYSGVFAEAFF
TGTGCCAGCAGTTACTCGGGGGTTTTCGCTGAAGCTTTCTTT
>TRBJ1-6|TRBV11-3|-|-
CASSREMGNSPLHF
TGTGCCAGCAGCAGGGAGATGGGAAATTCACCCCTCCACTTT
>TRBJ2-7|TRBV30|-|once
CAWSVRQLPYEQYF
TGTGCCTGGAGTGTACGTCAGCTACCCTACGAGCAGTACTTC
>TRBJ1-6|TRBV6-5|-|-
CASTDGVRVSPLHF
TGTGCCAGCACCGACGGGGTGAGGGTTTCACCCCTCCACTTT
>TRBJ1-3|TRBV7-9|-|once
CASSPRAGNTIYF
TGTGCCAGCAGCCCGAGGGCGGGAAACACCATATATTTT
>TRBJ2-3|TRBV9|-|-
CASSVVGDTQYF
TGTGCCAGCAGCGTAGTGGGAGATACGCAGTATTTT
>TRBJ1-3|TRBV30|TRBD1|-
CAWSYRDSTGNTIYF
TGTGCCTGGAGTTACCGGGACAGCACTGGAAACACCATATATTTT
>TRBJ2-1|TRBV24-1|-|-
CATRGLGGGEFF
TGTGCCACCAGGGGCCTCGGAGGGGGCGAGTTCTTC
>TRBJ1-3|TRBV6-5|-|once
CAAGTHAVLGNTIYF
TGTGCCGCAGGCACACACGCCGTTCTGGGAAACACCATATATTTT
>TRBJ2-7|TRBV10-3|TRBD1|few
CAIRGDRVSEQYF
TGTGCCATCAGGGGGGACAGGGTAAGCGAGCAGTACTTC
>TRBJ1-2|TRBV19|-|-
CASSRGAEGYTF
TGTGCCAGTAGTCGGGGGGCGGAAGGCTACACCTTC
>TRBJ2-5|TRBV24-1|-|-
CATSDRNGGAQYF
TGTGCCACCAGTGATCGGAACGGAGGGGCCCAGTACTTC
>TRBJ1-1|TRBV7-9|TRBD1|few
CASSFGTGNTEAFF
TGTGCCAGCAGCTTCGGGACAGGGAACACTGAAGCTTTCTTT
>TRBJ2-3|TRBV19|-|-
CASSIPGPQGTQYF
TGTGCCAGTAGTATCCCCGGGCCTCAGGGTACGCAGTATTTT
>TRBJ1-5|TRBV28|TRBD1|-
CASSLAGGDNQPQHF
TGTGCCAGCAGTTTGGCAGGGGGCGACAATCAGCCCCAGCATTTT
>TRBJ2-3|TRBV19|TRBD1|-
CASSTRTGHTDTQYF
TGTGCCAGTAGTACCCGGACAGGACACACAGATACGCAGTATTTT
>TRBJ1-2|TRBV21-1|-|-
CASRGAGEDGYTF
TGTGCCAGCAGAGGGGCAGGGGAGGATGGCTACACCTTC
>TRBJ1-1|TRBV12-3/TRBV12-4|-|few
CASSFRVTEAFF
TGTGCCAGCAGTTTCCGGGTCACTGAAGCTTTCTTT
>TRBJ1-1|TRBV30|-|-
CAWSVRGINTEAFF
TGTGCCTGGAGTGTACGGGGGATCAACACTGAAGCTTTCTTT
>TRBJ1-2|TRBV19|-|-
CASSHGHPSTYGYTF
TGTGCCAGTAGTCACGGACACCCGAGTACCTATGGCTACACCTTC
>TRBJ2-7|TRBV5-1|TRBD1|-
CASSFGTGGAQYF
TGCGCCAGCAGCTTCGGGACAGGAGGCGCGCAGTACTTC
>TRBJ2-2|TRBV19|-|-
CATFFGVSWNTGELFF
TGTGCCACGTTCTTCGGAGTGTCCTGGAACACCGGGGAGCTGTTTTTT
>TRBJ1-2|TRBV3-1/TRBV3-2|TRBD1|-
CASSRRQGEGYGYTF
TGTGCCAGCAGCCGAAGACAGGGGGAAGGGTATGGCTACACCTTC
>TRBJ2-5|TRBV6-5|TRBD1|few
CASRPDRGQRETQYF
TGTGCCAGCAGGCCAGACAGGGGGCAGCGGGAGACCCAGTACTTC
>TRBJ2-2|TRBV14|-|many
CASSPQDGVMFF
TGTGCCAGCAGCCCTCAGGACGGAGTGATGTTTTTT
>TRBJ2-1|TRBV7-3|TRBD2|-
CASSSPGTRPNEQFF
TGTGCCAGCAGCTCCCCCGGGACTAGGCCCAATGAGCAGTTCTTC
>TRBJ1-1|TRBV19|TRBD1|-
CASSTLTGGTEAFF
TGTGCCAGTAGTACACTAACAGGGGGCACTGAAGCTTTCTTT
>TRBJ2-7|TRBV5-3|TRBD2|-
CARSRGTSGSSPSYEQYF
TGTGCCAGAAGCCGCGGGACTAGCGGGAGTTCCCCCTCCTACGAGCAGTACTTC
>TRBJ2-7|TRBV24-1|TRBD1|-
CATSFAGTGGLYEQYF
TGTGCCACCAGTTTTGCCGGGACAGGGGGTCTGTACGAGCAGTACTTC
>TRBJ2-7|TRBV6-5|TRBD2|-
CASSYSVGRARGEQYF
TGTGCCAGCAGTTACTCTGTCGGGAGGGCGAGGGGCGAGCAGTACTTC
>TRBJ2-2|TRBV4-1|-|-
CASSQPLATGELFF
TGCGCCAGCAGCCAACCACTAGCAACCGGGGAGCTGTTTTTT
>TRBJ2-7|TRBV21-1|-|-
CASSKTGTPYEQYF
TGTGCCAGCAGCAAAACAGGGACCCCCTACGAGCAGTACTTC
>TRBJ1-3|TRBV9|-|-
CASTPFPRNTIYF
TGTGCCAGCACCCCCTTCCCCCGGAACACCATATATTTT
>TRBJ2-5|TRBV5-5|TRBD2|-
CASSSLAGRETQYF
TGTGCCAGCAGTTCTCTAGCGGGCAGAGAGACCCAGTACTTC
>TRBJ2-7|TRBV7-9|-|-
CASSSTVYEQYF
TGTGCCAGCAGCTCGACAGTTTACGAGCAGTACTTC
>TRBJ2-3|TRBV10-3|-|once
CAIRNERLRDIRDTQYF
TGTGCCATCCGAAACGAAAGACTACGTGATATTAGGGATACGCAGTATTTT
>TRBJ1-2|TRBV27|-|medium-sized
CASSLSEEVGGYTF
TGTGCCAGCAGTTTATCGGAGGAGGTGGGAGGCTACACCTTC
>TRBJ1-5|TRBV4-1|-|-
CASSQDYGPFNQPQHF
TGCGCCAGCAGCCAAGATTACGGGCCCTTCAATCAGCCCCAGCATTTT
>TRBJ2-7|TRBV3-1/TRBV3-2|-|-
CASSQSLTYEQYF
TGTGCCAGCAGCCAGAGCCTCACCTACGAGCAGTACTTC
>TRBJ2-5|TRBV5-1|-|-
CASHGEETQYF
TGCGCCAGCCACGGGGAGGAGACCCAGTACTTC
>TRBJ2-7|TRBV7-8|TRBD2|-
CASSLGFGEGQYEQYF
TGTGCCAGCAGCTTAGGATTCGGGGAGGGCCAATACGAGCAGTACTTC
>TRBJ1-1|TRBV19|-|few
CASSVEGQDEAFF
TGTGCCAGTAGTGTCGAAGGCCAGGATGAAGCTTTCTTT
>TRBJ2-6|TRBV29-1|TRBD1|-
CSVRTGGKPGANVLTF
TGCAGTGTCCGGACAGGGGGAAAGCCTGGGGCCAACGTCCTGACTTTC